The present T cell receptor (beta chain) was sequenced within a study of cytomegalovirus exposure and HLA in healthy donors. Profiling relied on immunoSEQ multiplex PCR, and the TCRdb table lists in-frame clones only, not all of them. The repertoire holds about 330,000 clones, with about nine tenths as singletons. The CDR3 is 13 amino acids. The J segment lost 3 bases and the V segment lost 7 bases, leaving 1 base of the junction unmatched. The germline gives CDR1 MNHEY, CDR2 SMNVEV (reference sequence). Source material: PBMCs. This chain connects TRBV27 to TRBJ1-5, with TRBD1 identical over 9 bases. The origin of this receptor is a woman between 25 and 40 years old in good health and CMV-seropositive. CDR3 coding DNA: TGTGCCAGCAAACAGGGGGCCAATCAGCCCCAGCATTTT. Translated, it gives CASKQGANQPQHF.